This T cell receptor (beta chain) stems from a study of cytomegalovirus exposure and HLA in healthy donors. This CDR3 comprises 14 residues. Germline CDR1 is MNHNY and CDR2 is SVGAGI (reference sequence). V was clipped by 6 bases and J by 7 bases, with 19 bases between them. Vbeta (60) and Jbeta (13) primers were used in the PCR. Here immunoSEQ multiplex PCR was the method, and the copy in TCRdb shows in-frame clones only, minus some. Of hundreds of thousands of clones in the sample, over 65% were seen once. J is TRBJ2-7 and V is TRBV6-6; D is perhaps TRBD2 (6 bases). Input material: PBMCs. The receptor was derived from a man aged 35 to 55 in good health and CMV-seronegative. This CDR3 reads CASRAPGLPGEQYF. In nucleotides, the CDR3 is TGTGCCAGCAGAGCACCGGGACTTCCAGGAGAGCAGTACTTC.